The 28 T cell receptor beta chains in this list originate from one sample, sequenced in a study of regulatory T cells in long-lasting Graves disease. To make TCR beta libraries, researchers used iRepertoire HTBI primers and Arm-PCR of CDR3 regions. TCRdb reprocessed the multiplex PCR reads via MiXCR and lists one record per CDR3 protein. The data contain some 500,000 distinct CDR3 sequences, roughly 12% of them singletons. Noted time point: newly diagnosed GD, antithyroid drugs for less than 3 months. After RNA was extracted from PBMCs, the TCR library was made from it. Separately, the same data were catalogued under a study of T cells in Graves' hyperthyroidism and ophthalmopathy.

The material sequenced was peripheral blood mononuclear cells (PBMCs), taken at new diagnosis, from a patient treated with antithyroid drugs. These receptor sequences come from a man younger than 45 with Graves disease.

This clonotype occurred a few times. In DNA form, the CDR3 reads TGTGCCAGCACGTCCGTGGGAACTGAAGCTTTCTTT. Translating it yields CASTSVGTEAFF. The chain joins TRBV6-2 or TRBV6-3 to TRBJ1-1; unclear D gene. Trimming stripped 7 bases from V and 5 bases from J, with 11 bases between. CDR3 length: 12 amino acids. The germline gives CDR1 MNHEY, CDR2 SVGEGT.

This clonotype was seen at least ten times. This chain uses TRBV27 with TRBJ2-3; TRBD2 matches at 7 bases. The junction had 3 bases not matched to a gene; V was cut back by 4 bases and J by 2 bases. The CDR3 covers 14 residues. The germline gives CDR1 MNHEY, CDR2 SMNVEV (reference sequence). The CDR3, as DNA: TGTGCCAGCAGTTCCTGGGACTACACAGATACGCAGTATTTT. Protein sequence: CASSSWDYTDTQYF.

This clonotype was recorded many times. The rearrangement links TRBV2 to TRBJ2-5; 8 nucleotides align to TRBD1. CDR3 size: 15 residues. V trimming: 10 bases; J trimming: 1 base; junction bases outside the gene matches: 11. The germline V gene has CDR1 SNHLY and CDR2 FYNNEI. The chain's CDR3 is CATLRGQAFQETQYF. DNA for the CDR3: TGTGCCACCCTCAGGGGACAGGCGTTCCAAGAGACCCAGTACTTC.

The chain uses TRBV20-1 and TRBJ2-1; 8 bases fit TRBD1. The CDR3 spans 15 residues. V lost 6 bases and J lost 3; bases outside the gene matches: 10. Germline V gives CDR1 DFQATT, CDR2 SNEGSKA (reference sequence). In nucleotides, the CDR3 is TGCAGTGCCCTCCCCAGGGACAGGAACTACAATGAGCAGTTCTTC. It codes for CSALPRDRNYNEQFF.

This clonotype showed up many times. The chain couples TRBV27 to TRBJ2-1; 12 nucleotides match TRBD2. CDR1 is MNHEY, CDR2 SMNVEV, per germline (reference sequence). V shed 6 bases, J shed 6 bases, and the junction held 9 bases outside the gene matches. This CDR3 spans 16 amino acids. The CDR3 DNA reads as TGTGCCAGCAGGGGGCTAGCGGGAGGGCCCGCCAATGAGCAGTTCTTC. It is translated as CASRGLAGGPANEQFF.

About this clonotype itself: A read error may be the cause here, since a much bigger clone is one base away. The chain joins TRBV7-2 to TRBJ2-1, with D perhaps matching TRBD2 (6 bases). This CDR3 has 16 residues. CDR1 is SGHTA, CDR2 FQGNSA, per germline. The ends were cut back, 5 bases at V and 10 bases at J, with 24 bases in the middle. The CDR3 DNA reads TGTGCCAGCAGCCCGAACGGGCCGAGTGTGGGAGGCGAGCAGTTCTTC. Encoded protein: CASSPNGPSVGGEQFF. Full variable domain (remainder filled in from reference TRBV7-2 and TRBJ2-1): GAGVSQSPSNKVTEKGKDVELRCDPISGHTALYWYRQSLGQGLEFLIYFQGNSAPDKSGLPSDRFSAERTGGSVSTLTIQRTQQEDSAVYLCASSPNGPSVGGEQFFGPGTRLTVL.

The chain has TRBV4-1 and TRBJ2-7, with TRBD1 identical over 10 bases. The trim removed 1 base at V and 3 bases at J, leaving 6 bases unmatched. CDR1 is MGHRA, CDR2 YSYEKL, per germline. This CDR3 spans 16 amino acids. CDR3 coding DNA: TGCGCCAGCAGCCAAGGCCGGACAGGGGGACGCTACGAGCAGTACTTC. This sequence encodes CASSQGRTGGRYEQYF.

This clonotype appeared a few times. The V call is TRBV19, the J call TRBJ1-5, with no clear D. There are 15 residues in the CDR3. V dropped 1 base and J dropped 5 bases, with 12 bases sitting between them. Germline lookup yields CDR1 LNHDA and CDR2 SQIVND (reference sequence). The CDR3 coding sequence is TGTGCCAGTAGTATAGTAGGGATTACTGATCAGCCCCAGCATTTT. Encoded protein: CASSIVGITDQPQHF. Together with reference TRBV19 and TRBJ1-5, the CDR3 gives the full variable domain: DGGITQSPKYLFRKEGQNVTLSCEQNLNHDAMYWYRQDPGQGLRLIYYSQIVNDFQKGDIAEGYSVSREKKESFPLTVTSAQKNPTAFYLCASSIVGITDQPQHFGDGTRLSIL.

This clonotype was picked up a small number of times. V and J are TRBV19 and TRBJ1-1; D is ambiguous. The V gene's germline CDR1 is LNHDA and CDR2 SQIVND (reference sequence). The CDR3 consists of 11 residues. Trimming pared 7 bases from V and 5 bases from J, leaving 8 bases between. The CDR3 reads CASTRWTEAFF. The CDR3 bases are TGTGCCAGTACTCGGTGGACTGAAGCTTTCTTT.

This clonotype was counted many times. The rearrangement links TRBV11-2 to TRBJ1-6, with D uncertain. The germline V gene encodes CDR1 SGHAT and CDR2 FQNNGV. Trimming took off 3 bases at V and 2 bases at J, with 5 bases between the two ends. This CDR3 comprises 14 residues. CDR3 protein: CASSLGAYNSPLHF. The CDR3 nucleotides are TGTGCCAGCAGCTTGGGAGCCTATAATTCACCCCTCCACTTT. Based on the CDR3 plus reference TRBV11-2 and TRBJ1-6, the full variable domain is EAGVAQSPRYKIIEKRQSVAFWCNPISGHATLYWYQQILGQGPKLLIQFQNNGVVDDSQLPKDRFSAERLKGVDSTLKIQPAKLEDSAVYLCASSLGAYNSPLHFGNGTRLTVT.

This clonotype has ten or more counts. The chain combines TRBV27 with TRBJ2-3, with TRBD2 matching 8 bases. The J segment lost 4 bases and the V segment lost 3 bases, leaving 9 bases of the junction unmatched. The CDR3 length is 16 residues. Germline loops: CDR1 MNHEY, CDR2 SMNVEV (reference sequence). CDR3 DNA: TGTGCCAGCAGTTTGTTGAGCGGGAGCGGGTCAGATACGCAGTATTTT. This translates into CASSLLSGSGSDTQYF.

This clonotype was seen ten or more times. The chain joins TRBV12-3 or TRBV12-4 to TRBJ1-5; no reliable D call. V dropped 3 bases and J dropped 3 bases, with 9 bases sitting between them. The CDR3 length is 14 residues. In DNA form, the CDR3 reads TGTGCCAGCAGTTTCGGGAGGACCAATCAGCCCCAGCATTTT. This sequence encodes CASSFGRTNQPQHF.

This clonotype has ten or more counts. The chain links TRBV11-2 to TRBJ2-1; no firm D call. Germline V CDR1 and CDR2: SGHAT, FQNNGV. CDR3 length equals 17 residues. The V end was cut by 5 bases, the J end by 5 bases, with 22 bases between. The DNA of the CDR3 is TGTGCCAGCAGCCTACCCGGCTACCTTATCCCGGACAATGAGCAGTTCTTC. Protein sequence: CASSLPGYLIPDNEQFF. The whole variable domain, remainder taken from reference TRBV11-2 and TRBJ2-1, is EAGVAQSPRYKIIEKRQSVAFWCNPISGHATLYWYQQILGQGPKLLIQFQNNGVVDDSQLPKDRFSAERLKGVDSTLKIQPAKLEDSAVYLCASSLPGYLIPDNEQFFGPGTRLTVL.

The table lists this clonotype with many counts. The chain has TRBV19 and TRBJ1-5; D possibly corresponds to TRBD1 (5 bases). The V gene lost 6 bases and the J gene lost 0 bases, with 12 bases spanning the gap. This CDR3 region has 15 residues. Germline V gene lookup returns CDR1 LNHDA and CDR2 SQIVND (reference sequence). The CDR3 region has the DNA TGTGCCAGTAGGGAAACAGGTTATAGCAATCAGCCCCAGCATTTT. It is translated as CASRETGYSNQPQHF.

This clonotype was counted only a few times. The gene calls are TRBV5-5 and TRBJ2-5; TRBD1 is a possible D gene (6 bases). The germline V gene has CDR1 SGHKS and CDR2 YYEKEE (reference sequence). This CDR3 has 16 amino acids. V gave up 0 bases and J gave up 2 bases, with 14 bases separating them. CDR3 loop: CASSLARQGWQETQYF. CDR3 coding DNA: TGTGCCAGCAGCTTGGCCCGGCAGGGGTGGCAAGAGACCCAGTACTTC.

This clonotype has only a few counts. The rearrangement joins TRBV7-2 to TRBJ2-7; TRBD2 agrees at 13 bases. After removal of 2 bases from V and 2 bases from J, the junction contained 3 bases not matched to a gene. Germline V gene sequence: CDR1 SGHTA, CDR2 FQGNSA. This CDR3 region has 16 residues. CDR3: CASSLTGTSGTYEQYF. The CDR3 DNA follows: TGTGCCAGCAGCTTAACGGGGACTAGCGGGACCTACGAGCAGTACTTC. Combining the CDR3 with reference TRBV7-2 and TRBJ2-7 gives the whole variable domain GAGVSQSPSNKVTEKGKDVELRCDPISGHTALYWYRQSLGQGLEFLIYFQGNSAPDKSGLPSDRFSAERTGGSVSTLTIQRTQQEDSAVYLCASSLTGTSGTYEQYFGPGTRLTVT.

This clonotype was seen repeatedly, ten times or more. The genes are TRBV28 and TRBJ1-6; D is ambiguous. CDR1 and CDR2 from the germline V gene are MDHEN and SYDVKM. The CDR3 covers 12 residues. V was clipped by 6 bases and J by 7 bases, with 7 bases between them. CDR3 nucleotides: TGTGCCAGCAGGGACGGGAATTCACCCCTCCACTTT. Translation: CASRDGNSPLHF.

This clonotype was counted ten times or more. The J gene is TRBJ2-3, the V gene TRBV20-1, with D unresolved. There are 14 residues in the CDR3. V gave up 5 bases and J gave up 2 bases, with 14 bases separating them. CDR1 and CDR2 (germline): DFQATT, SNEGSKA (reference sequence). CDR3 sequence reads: CSALSGLITDTQYF. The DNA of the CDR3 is TGCAGTGCTCTTAGTGGTTTAATCACAGATACGCAGTATTTT.

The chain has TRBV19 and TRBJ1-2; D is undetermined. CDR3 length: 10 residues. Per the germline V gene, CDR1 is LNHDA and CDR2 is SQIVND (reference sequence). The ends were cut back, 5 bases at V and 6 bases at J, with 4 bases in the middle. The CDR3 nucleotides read TGTGCCAGTAGTCGCAATGGCTACACCTTC. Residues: CASSRNGYTF.

The CDR3, as DNA: TGCGCCAGCAGCCAAGATCGGGCAGGGCGGAAAGCTTTCTTT. Protein: CASSQDRAGRKAFF. The rearrangement joins TRBV4-1 to TRBJ1-1, with D perhaps matching TRBD1 (5 bases). This CDR3 contains 14 residues. The germline V and J ends were trimmed by 0 bases and 9 bases, with 14 bases remaining between them. Germline-derived CDR1 and CDR2 are MGHRA and YSYEKL.

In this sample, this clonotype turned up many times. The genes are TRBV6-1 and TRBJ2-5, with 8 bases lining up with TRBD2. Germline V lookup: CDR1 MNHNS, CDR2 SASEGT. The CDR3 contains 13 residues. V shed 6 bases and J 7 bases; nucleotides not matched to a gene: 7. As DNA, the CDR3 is TGTGCCAGCAGGGGACTAGGGGAGGGGACCCAGTACTTC. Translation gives CASRGLGEGTQYF.

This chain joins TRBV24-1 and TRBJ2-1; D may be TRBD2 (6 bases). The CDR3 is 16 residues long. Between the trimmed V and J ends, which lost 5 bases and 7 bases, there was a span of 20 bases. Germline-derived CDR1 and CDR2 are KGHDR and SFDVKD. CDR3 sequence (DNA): TGTGCCACCAGTGCGCCCGGGACTTTAACCGGAAATGAGCAGTTCTTC. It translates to CATSAPGTLTGNEQFF.

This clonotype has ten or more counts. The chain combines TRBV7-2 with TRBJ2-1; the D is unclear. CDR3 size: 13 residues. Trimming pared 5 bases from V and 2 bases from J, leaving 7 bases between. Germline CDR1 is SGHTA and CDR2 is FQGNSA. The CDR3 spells CASSPGTYNEQFF. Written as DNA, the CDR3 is TGTGCCAGCAGCCCCGGTACCTACAATGAGCAGTTCTTC. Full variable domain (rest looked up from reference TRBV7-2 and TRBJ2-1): GAGVSQSPSNKVTEKGKDVELRCDPISGHTALYWYRQSLGQGLEFLIYFQGNSAPDKSGLPSDRFSAERTGGSVSTLTIQRTQQEDSAVYLCASSPGTYNEQFFGPGTRLTVL.

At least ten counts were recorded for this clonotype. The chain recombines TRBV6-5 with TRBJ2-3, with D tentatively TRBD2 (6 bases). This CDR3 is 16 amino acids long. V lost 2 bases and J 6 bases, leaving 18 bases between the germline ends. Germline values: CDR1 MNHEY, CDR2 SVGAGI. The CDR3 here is CASSYAVAEGSDTQYF. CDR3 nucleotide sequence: TGTGCCAGCAGTTACGCGGTAGCGGAGGGTTCGGATACGCAGTATTTT.

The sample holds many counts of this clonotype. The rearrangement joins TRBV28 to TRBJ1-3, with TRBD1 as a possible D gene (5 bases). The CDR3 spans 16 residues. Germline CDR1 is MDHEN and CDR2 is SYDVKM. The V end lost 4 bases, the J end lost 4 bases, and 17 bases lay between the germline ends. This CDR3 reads CASSSPAPGPGNTIYF. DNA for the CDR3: TGTGCCAGCAGTTCGCCCGCGCCGGGGCCCGGAAACACCATATATTTT.

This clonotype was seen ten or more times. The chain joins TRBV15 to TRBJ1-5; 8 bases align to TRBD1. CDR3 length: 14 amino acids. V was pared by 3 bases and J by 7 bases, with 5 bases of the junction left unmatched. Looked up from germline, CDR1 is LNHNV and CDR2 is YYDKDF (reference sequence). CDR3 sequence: CATSRDRVEQPQHF. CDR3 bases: TGTGCCACCAGCAGGGACAGGGTTGAACAGCCCCAGCATTTT.

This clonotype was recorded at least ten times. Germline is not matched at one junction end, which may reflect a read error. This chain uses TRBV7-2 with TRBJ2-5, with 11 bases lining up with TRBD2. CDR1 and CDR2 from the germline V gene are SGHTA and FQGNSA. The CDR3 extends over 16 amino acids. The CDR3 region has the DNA TGTGCCAGCAGCGTAGCGGGACTAGCGGTAGAAGAGACCCAGTACTTC. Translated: CASSVAGLAVEETQYF.

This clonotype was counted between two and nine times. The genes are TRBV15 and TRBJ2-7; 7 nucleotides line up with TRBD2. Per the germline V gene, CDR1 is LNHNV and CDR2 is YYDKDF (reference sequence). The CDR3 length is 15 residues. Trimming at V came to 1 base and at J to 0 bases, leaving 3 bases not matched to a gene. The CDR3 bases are TGTGCCACCAGCAGAGCGGGCGGGGGCTCCTACGAGCAGTACTTC. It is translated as CATSRAGGGSYEQYF.